A single sample is the source of the 6 T cell receptor beta chains below, sequenced in a study of response to subunit inactivated influenza vaccine. TCRdb analysed the RT-PCR reads with MiXCR anew, one entry per CDR3 protein. This sample has 600,000 to 700,000 distinct CDR3 sequences, with around 13% found just once. Sample: PBMCs from blood, taken 14 to 15 days before vaccination. All receptors come from a man aged 45-65 years who received an inactivated influenza vaccine.

This clonotype was detected only a few times. The DNA of the CDR3 is TGTGCCAGCAGCGTAGAGGGGACCTTCGGAGCGGGAGAGCAGTTCTTC. Encoded protein: CASSVEGTFGAGEQFF. The rearrangement links TRBV9 to TRBJ2-1; TRBD2 aligns across 7 bases. V was clipped by 0 bases and J by 10 bases; unmatched bases: 13. Germline V gene data show CDR1 as SGDLS and CDR2 as YYNGEE. The CDR3 is made up of 16 amino acids.

This CDR3 reads CASSAFGLVSDIQYF. CDR3 DNA sequence: TGTGCCAGCAGCGCCTTCGGACTAGTCTCAGACATTCAGTACTTC. V is TRBV12-3 or TRBV12-4 and J is TRBJ2-4, with 7 positions matching TRBD2. The V and J ends lost 6 bases and 8 bases, in that order; junction bases with no gene match: 13. The CDR3 spans 15 residues.

This clonotype turned up a few times. The CDR3 DNA follows: TGTGCCAGCTCACCAGATTTCGACCAGGGCATCAGCACAGATACGCAGTATTTT. It is translated as CASSPDFDQGISTDTQYF. J is TRBJ2-3 and V is TRBV18; D may be TRBD1 (5 bases). The CDR3 has 18 amino acids. Germline CDR1 reads KGHSH; CDR2 reads LQKENI. Trimming shortened V by 2 bases and J by 0 bases, and 18 bases separated the two germline ends.

This clonotype has more than one count but fewer than ten. V gene TRBV4-3 combines with J gene TRBJ2-5; 10 bases are shared with TRBD2. V lost 3 bases to trimming and J lost 3 bases; unmatched junction nucleotides: 4. CDR3 length: 15 residues. Germline V CDR1 and CDR2: LGHNA, YSLEER. CDR3: CASSQGGTSEETQYF. CDR3 DNA sequence: TGCGCCAGCAGCCAGGGGGGGACTAGCGAAGAGACCCAGTACTTC.

This clonotype was counted between two and nine times. V and J are TRBV2 and TRBJ2-3; TRBD2 matches 12 bases. The CDR3 extends over 16 amino acids. Germline CDR1 reads SNHLY; CDR2 reads FYNNEI. V lost 6 bases to trimming and J lost 5 bases; unmatched junction nucleotides: 9. CDR3 loop: CASSKTSGSTKDTQYF. As DNA, the CDR3 is TGTGCCAGCAGCAAGACTAGCGGGAGTACCAAAGATACGCAGTATTTT.

V is TRBV10-3 and J is TRBJ2-2, with D possibly TRBD1 on 5 matching bases. This CDR3 region has 14 residues. V was pared by 7 bases and J by 2 bases, with 11 bases between. Per germline, CDR1 ENHRY and CDR2 SYGVKD. CDR3 DNA: TGTGCCATCAAAACCGACAGTAACACCGGGGAGCTGTTTTTT. This sequence encodes CAIKTDSNTGELFF.